Here is one T cell receptor beta chain with its context. Methods used by the authors: Amplifying reference gene primers gave estimates of nucleated cell counts. Sequencing used immunoSEQ multiplex PCR; TCRdb keeps in-frame clones, though not all of them. That table supplies the V and J calls and clone size; D and trimming were determined from the DNA. The data show about 350,000 clones, roughly 90% seen once. Germline V gene lookup returns CDR1 MNHEY and CDR2 SVGAGI. The CDR3 has 14 amino acids. Trimming left V 0 bases short and J 5 bases short, with 11 bases between. It was within 2 weeks before study entry that exposed participants met a COVID-19 case. The data are from a study of blood T cell repertoires in COVID-19. Overall study: The United States, Italy and Spain were the sources of the acute and convalescent COVID-19 samples.

This chain links TRBV6-5 with TRBJ2-7; D is perhaps TRBD1 (5 bases). The source is a woman in her twenties or thirties who had been exposed to COVID-19. The sequenced sample was PBMCs or T cells enriched from blood (not recorded which). The CDR3 region is CASSYSGRVDEQYF. CDR3 in DNA: TGTGCCAGCAGTTACTCTGGCAGGGTAGACGAGCAGTACTTC.